This T cell receptor (beta chain) was captured in a study of blood T cell repertoires in COVID-19. Study summary: Whether acute or convalescent, the COVID-19 samples came from the United States, Italy and Spain.

Profiling relied on immunoSEQ multiplex PCR, and the TCRdb table lists in-frame clones only, not all of them. The sample has around 270,000 clones, roughly 84% seen once. This clone has more than one count but fewer than ten. The CDR3 loop spans 11 amino acids. In germline, CDR1 is DFQATT, CDR2 SNEGSKA (reference sequence). V lost 8 bases, J lost 1 base, and 9 bases lay in between. The sample was peripheral blood. The clonotype comes from a woman aged 40 to 50 who had recovered from COVID-19. The chain is built from TRBV20-1 and TRBJ2-7; D is unclear. The CDR3 region has the DNA TGCAGTCCTCTTCGGTCCTACGAGCAGTACTTC. Protein: CSPLRSYEQYF.